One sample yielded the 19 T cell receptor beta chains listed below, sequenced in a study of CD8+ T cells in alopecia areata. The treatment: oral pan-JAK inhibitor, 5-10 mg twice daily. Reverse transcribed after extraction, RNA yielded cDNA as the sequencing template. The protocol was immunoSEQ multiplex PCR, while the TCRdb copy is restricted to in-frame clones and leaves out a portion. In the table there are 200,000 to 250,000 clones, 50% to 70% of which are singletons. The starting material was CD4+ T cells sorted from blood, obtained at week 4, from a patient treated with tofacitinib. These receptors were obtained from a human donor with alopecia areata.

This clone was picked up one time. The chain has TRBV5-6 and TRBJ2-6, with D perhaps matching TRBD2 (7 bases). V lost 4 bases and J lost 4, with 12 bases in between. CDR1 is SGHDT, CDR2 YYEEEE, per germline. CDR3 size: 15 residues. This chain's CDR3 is CASSTGGLGANVLTF. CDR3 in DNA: TGTGCCAGCAGCACCGGGGGGCTGGGGGCCAACGTCCTGACTTTC.

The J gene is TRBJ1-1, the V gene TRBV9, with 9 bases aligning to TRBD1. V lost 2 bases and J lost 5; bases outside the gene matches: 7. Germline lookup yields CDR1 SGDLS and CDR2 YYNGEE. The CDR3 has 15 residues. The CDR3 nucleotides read TGTGCCAGCAGCGTCTTCGACAGGGGGAAGACTGAAGCTTTCTTT. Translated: CASSVFDRGKTEAFF. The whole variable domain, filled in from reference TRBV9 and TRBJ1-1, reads DSGVTQTPKHLITATGQRVTLRCSPRSGDLSVYWYQQSLDQGLQFLIQYYNGEERAKGNILERFSAQQFPDLHSELNLSSLELGDSALYFCASSVFDRGKTEAFFGQGTRLTVV.

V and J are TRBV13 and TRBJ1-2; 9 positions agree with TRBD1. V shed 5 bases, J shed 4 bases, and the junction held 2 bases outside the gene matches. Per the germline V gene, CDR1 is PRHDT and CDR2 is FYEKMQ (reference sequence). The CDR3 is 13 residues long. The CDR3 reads CASSPGQGYGYTF. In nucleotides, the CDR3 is TGTGCCAGCAGCCCGGGACAGGGCTATGGCTACACCTTC.

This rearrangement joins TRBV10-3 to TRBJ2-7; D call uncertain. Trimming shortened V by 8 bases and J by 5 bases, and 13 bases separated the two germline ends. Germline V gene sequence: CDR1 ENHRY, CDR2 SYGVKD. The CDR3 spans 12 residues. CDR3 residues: CAIAQVPHEQYF. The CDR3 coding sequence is TGTGCCATCGCCCAGGTGCCACACGAGCAGTACTTC.

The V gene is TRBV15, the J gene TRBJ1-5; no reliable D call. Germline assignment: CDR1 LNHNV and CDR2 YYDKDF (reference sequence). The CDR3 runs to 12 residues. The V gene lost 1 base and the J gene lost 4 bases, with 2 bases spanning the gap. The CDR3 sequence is CATSRVNQPQHF. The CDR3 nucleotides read TGTGCCACCAGCAGAGTTAATCAGCCCCAGCATTTT. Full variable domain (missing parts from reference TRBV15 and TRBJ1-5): DAMVIQNPRYQVTQFGKPVTLSCSQTLNHNVMYWYQQKSSQAPKLLFHYYDKDFNNEADTPDNFQSRRPNTSFCFLDIRSPGLGDTAMYLCATSRVNQPQHFGDGTRLSIL.

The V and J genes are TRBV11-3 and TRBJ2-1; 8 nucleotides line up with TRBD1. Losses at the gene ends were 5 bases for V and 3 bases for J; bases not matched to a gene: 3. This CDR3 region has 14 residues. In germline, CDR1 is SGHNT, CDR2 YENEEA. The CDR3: CASSGQGFYNEQFF. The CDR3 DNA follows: TGTGCCAGCAGCGGACAGGGATTCTACAATGAGCAGTTCTTC.

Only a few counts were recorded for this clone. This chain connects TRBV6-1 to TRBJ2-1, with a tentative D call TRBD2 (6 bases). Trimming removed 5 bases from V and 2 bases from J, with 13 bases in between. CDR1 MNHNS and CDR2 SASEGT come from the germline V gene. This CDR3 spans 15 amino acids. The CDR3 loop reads CASSFTGLPYNEQFF. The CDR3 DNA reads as TGTGCCAGCAGTTTTACGGGACTTCCCTACAATGAGCAGTTCTTC.

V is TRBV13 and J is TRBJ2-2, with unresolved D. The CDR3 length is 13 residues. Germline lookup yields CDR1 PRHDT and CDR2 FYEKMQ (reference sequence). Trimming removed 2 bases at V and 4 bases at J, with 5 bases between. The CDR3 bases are TGTGCCAGCAGCTTACCGAGCACCGGGGAGCTGTTTTTT. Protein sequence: CASSLPSTGELFF.

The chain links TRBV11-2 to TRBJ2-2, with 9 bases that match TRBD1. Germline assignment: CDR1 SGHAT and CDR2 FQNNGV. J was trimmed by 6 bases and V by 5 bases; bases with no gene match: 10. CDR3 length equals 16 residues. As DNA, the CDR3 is TGTGCCAGCAGCACCTTTCCGGGACAGGGATCCGGGGAGCTGTTTTTT. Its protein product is CASSTFPGQGSGELFF.

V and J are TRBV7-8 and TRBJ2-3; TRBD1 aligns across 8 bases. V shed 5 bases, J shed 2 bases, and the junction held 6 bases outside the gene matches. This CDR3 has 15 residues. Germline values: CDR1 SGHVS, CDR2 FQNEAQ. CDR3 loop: CASSIPTGVTDTQYF. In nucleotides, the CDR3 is TGTGCCAGCAGCATACCGACAGGGGTCACAGATACGCAGTATTTT.

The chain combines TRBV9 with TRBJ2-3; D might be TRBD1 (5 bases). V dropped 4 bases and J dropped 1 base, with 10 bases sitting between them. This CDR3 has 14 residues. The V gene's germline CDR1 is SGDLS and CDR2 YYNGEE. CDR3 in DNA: TGTGCCAGCAGCCCCAGGACACGCACAGATACGCAGTATTTT. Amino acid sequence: CASSPRTRTDTQYF. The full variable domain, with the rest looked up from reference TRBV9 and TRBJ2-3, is DSGVTQTPKHLITATGQRVTLRCSPRSGDLSVYWYQQSLDQGLQFLIQYYNGEERAKGNILERFSAQQFPDLHSELNLSSLELGDSALYFCASSPRTRTDTQYFGPGTRLTVL.

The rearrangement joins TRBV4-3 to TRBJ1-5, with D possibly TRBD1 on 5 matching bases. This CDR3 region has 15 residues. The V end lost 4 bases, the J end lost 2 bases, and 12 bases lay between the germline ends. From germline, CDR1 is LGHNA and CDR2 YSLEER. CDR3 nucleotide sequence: TGCGCCAGCAGCCGAGGGACCGAGGGCAATCAGCCCCAGCATTTT. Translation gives CASSRGTEGNQPQHF.

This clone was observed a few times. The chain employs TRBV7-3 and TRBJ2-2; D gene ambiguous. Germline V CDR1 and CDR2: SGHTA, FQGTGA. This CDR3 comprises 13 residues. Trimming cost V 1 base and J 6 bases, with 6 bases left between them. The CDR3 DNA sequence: TGTGCCAGCAGCTTAAGGCAATCCGGGGAGCTGTTTTTT. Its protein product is CASSLRQSGELFF.

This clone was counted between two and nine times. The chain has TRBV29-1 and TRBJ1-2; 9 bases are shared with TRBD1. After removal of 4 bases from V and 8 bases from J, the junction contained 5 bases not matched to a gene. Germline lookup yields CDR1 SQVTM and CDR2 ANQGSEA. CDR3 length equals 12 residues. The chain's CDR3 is CSVAPGQGGYTF. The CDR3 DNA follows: TGCAGCGTTGCCCCCGGACAGGGGGGCTACACCTTC.

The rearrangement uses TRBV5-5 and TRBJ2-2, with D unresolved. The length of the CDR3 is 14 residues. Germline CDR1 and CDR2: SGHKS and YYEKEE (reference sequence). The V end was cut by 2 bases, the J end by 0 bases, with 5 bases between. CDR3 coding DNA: TGTGCCAGCAGCTTTCTATCGAACACCGGGGAGCTGTTTTTT. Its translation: CASSFLSNTGELFF. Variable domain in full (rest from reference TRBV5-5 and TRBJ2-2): DAGVTQSPTHLIKTRGQQVTLRCSPISGHKSVSWYQQVLGQGPQFIFQYYEKEERGRGNFPDRFSARQFPNYSSELNVNALLLGDSALYLCASSFLSNTGELFFGEGSRLTVL.

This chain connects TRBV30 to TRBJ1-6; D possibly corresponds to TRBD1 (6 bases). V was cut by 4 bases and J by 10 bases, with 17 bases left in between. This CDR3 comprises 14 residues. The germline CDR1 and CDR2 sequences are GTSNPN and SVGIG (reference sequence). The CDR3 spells CAWTLDSVGSPLHF. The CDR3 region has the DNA TGTGCCTGGACCCTGGACAGTGTGGGATCACCCCTCCACTTT. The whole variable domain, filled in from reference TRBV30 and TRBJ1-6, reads SQTIHQWPATLVQPVGSPLSLECTVEGTSNPNLYWYRQAAGRGLQLLFYSVGIGQISSEVPQNLSASRPQDRQFILSSKKLLLSDSGFYLCAWTLDSVGSPLHFGNGTRLTVT.

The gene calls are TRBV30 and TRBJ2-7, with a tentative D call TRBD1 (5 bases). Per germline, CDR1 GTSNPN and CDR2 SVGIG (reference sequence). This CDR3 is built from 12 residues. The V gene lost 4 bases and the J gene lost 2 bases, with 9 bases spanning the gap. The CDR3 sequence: CAWKGAPYEQYF. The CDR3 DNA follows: TGTGCCTGGAAAGGGGCGCCCTACGAGCAGTACTTC.

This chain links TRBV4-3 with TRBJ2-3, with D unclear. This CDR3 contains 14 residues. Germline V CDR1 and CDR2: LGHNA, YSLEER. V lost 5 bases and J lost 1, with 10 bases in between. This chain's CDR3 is CASSGAIGTDTQYF. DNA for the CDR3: TGCGCCAGCAGCGGAGCGATTGGCACAGATACGCAGTATTTT.

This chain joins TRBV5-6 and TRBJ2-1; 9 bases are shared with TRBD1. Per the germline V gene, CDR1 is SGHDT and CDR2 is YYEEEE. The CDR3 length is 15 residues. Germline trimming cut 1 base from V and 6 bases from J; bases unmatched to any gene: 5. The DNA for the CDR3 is TGTGCCAGCAGCTTGTCCCCGACAGGGGGCAATGAGCAGTTCTTC. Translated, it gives CASSLSPTGGNEQFF.